This is a list of T cell receptor beta chains from one sample in a study of early T cells in non-severe SARS-CoV-2 infection. TCRdb reprocessed the 5' RACE reads with MiXCR, giving one entry per CDR3 protein. This repertoire shows 70,000 or so distinct CDR3 sequences, around a tenth found once; its top ten account for roughly 7.5%. Material: whole blood, obtained at baseline. The receptors were gathered from an adult who was a healthcare worker with PCR-confirmed SARS-CoV-2 infection or an uninfected control (not recorded which). The CDR3 runs from the conserved cysteine through the conserved F or W. Fields, in order: V gene, clone size, D gene, J gene, CDR3 protein, CDR3 DNA. A D gene is named only where the DNA matches it firmly. Not every row has a clone size; where given, it reads once, few, many or a size class.

v_call: TRBV3-1; clone_size: many; d_call: NA; j_call: TRBJ2-7; cdr3_aa: CASSQTADGALYEQYF; cdr3_nt: TGTGCCAGCAGCCAAACCGCCGATGGGGCCCTCTACGAGCAGTACTTC
v_call: TRBV6-4; clone_size: many; d_call: TRBD2; j_call: TRBJ2-1; cdr3_aa: CASRKAGEAYNEQFF; cdr3_nt: TGTGCCAGCAGAAAGGCGGGGGAAGCCTACAATGAGCAGTTCTTC
v_call: TRBV27; clone_size: NA; d_call: NA; j_call: TRBJ2-7; cdr3_aa: CWTAPYEQYF; cdr3_nt: TGTTGGACAGCACCCTACGAGCAGTACTTC
v_call: TRBV7-3; clone_size: NA; d_call: NA; j_call: TRBJ2-1; cdr3_aa: CASSPQGRTYNEQFF; cdr3_nt: TGTGCCAGCAGCCCTCAAGGGCGGACCTACAATGAGCAGTTCTTC
v_call: TRBV28; clone_size: few; d_call: NA; j_call: TRBJ2-5; cdr3_aa: CASSGSGLGAETQYF; cdr3_nt: TGTGCCAGCAGTGGTTCAGGGTTGGGGGCAGAGACCCAGTACTTC
v_call: TRBV18; clone_size: NA; d_call: NA; j_call: TRBJ2-3; cdr3_aa: CASSPPSPDTQYF; cdr3_nt: TGTGCCAGCTCACCACCGAGTCCAGATACGCAGTATTTT
v_call: TRBV5-1; clone_size: many; d_call: NA; j_call: TRBJ2-7; cdr3_aa: CASSSAPYEQYF; cdr3_nt: TGCGCCAGCAGCTCCGCGCCCTACGAGCAGTACTTC
v_call: TRBV5-1; clone_size: many; d_call: TRBD2; j_call: TRBJ2-3; cdr3_aa: CASSSNPSGGAGDTQYF; cdr3_nt: TGCGCCAGCAGCTCCAATCCTAGCGGGGGGGCCGGAGATACGCAGTATTTT
v_call: TRBV13; clone_size: NA; d_call: NA; j_call: TRBJ2-2; cdr3_aa: CATQGNRELFF; cdr3_nt: TGTGCCACCCAGGGGAACCGGGAGCTGTTTTTT
v_call: TRBV30; clone_size: NA; d_call: TRBD2; j_call: TRBJ2-2; cdr3_aa: CAWNGLAGGPPNGELFF; cdr3_nt: TGTGCCTGGAATGGCCTAGCGGGGGGGCCCCCGAACGGGGAGCTGTTTTTT
v_call: TRBV12-3/TRBV12-4; clone_size: NA; d_call: NA; j_call: TRBJ2-1; cdr3_aa: CASSPPLGLGNEQFF; cdr3_nt: TGTGCCAGCAGTCCGCCACTCGGACTTGGGAATGAGCAGTTCTTC
v_call: TRBV12-3/TRBV12-4; clone_size: many; d_call: NA; j_call: TRBJ2-7; cdr3_aa: CASSHSYEQYF; cdr3_nt: TGTGCCAGCAGTCACTCCTACGAGCAGTACTTC
v_call: TRBV5-4; clone_size: few; d_call: TRBD1; j_call: TRBJ1-1; cdr3_aa: CASSISQGSSPEAFF; cdr3_nt: TGTGCCAGCAGCATCTCACAGGGGTCCTCCCCAGAAGCTTTCTTT
v_call: TRBV20-1; clone_size: NA; d_call: NA; j_call: TRBJ1-1; cdr3_aa: CSATPGDTEAFF; cdr3_nt: TGCAGTGCCACCCCCGGCGACACTGAAGCTTTCTTT
v_call: TRBV25-1; clone_size: many; d_call: NA; j_call: TRBJ1-1; cdr3_aa: CASSDPWDPTEAFF; cdr3_nt: TGTGCCAGCAGTGACCCATGGGACCCCACTGAAGCTTTCTTT
v_call: TRBV7-9; clone_size: few; d_call: TRBD1; j_call: TRBJ1-1; cdr3_aa: CASTSTQGETEAFF; cdr3_nt: TGTGCCAGCACTTCCACACAGGGGGAAACTGAAGCTTTCTTT
v_call: TRBV20-1; clone_size: few; d_call: NA; j_call: TRBJ1-2; cdr3_aa: CSARDGIQGNYGYTF; cdr3_nt: TGCAGTGCTAGAGATGGGATCCAGGGGAACTATGGCTACACCTTC
v_call: TRBV12-3/TRBV12-4; clone_size: NA; d_call: TRBD2; j_call: TRBJ2-3; cdr3_aa: CASSGPGLGPDTQYF; cdr3_nt: TGTGCCAGCAGCGGTCCGGGACTAGGGCCAGATACGCAGTATTTT
v_call: TRBV6-6; clone_size: many; d_call: NA; j_call: TRBJ1-5; cdr3_aa: CASSYGQINQPQHF; cdr3_nt: TGTGCCAGCAGTTACGGTCAGATCAATCAGCCCCAGCATTTT
v_call: TRBV29-1; clone_size: NA; d_call: NA; j_call: TRBJ2-7; cdr3_aa: CSVEPDRTSEQYF; cdr3_nt: TGCAGCGTTGAACCCGACCGGACCTCCGAGCAGTACTTC
v_call: TRBV6-2/TRBV6-3; clone_size: NA; d_call: NA; j_call: TRBJ2-2; cdr3_aa: CASRQPYDYLGSGELFF; cdr3_nt: TGTGCCAGCAGACAACCCTATGACTATCTGGGGTCCGGGGAGCTGTTTTTT
v_call: TRBV5-5; clone_size: many; d_call: NA; j_call: TRBJ2-2; cdr3_aa: CASTGVDTGELFF; cdr3_nt: TGTGCCAGCACAGGGGTGGACACCGGGGAGCTGTTTTTT
v_call: TRBV7-9; clone_size: many; d_call: TRBD1; j_call: TRBJ2-5; cdr3_aa: CASSFSERRDREETQYF; cdr3_nt: TGTGCCAGCAGCTTTTCAGAACGCCGGGACAGGGAAGAGACCCAGTACTTC
v_call: TRBV9; clone_size: many; d_call: TRBD1; j_call: TRBJ2-2; cdr3_aa: CASSAPGQGVIGELFF; cdr3_nt: TGTGCCAGCAGCGCCCCGGGACAGGGGGTGATCGGGGAGCTGTTTTTT
v_call: TRBV7-9; clone_size: few; d_call: TRBD2; j_call: TRBJ2-1; cdr3_aa: CASSPGLAGGGQFF; cdr3_nt: TGTGCCAGCAGCCCGGGACTAGCGGGGGGAGGGCAGTTCTTC
v_call: TRBV3-1; clone_size: NA; d_call: NA; j_call: TRBJ1-4; cdr3_aa: CASSQARGIGEKLFF; cdr3_nt: TGTGCCAGCAGCCAAGCTAGGGGGATAGGTGAAAAACTGTTTTTT
v_call: TRBV25-1; clone_size: NA; d_call: NA; j_call: TRBJ1-1; cdr3_aa: CASSGGVNTEAFF; cdr3_nt: TGTGCCAGCAGTGGTGGAGTGAACACTGAAGCTTTCTTT
v_call: TRBV12-3/TRBV12-4; clone_size: NA; d_call: NA; j_call: TRBJ2-2; cdr3_aa: CASTTTTAETTGELFF; cdr3_nt: TGTGCCAGCACTACGACGACAGCCGAGACAACCGGGGAGCTGTTTTTT
v_call: TRBV5-1; clone_size: few; d_call: NA; j_call: TRBJ1-1; cdr3_aa: CASSGSANTEAFF; cdr3_nt: TGCGCCAGCAGCGGATCGGCGAACACTGAAGCTTTCTTT
v_call: TRBV5-4; clone_size: few; d_call: NA; j_call: TRBJ2-3; cdr3_aa: CASREGSSTDTQYF; cdr3_nt: TGTGCCAGCAGAGAGGGGAGTAGCACAGATACGCAGTATTTT
v_call: TRBV5-6; clone_size: NA; d_call: NA; j_call: TRBJ2-4; cdr3_aa: CASSLFQNIQYF; cdr3_nt: TGTGCCAGCAGCTTGTTTCAAAACATTCAGTACTTC
v_call: TRBV2; clone_size: many; d_call: NA; j_call: TRBJ2-4; cdr3_aa: CASSEMEETLAKNIQYF; cdr3_nt: TGTGCCAGCAGTGAAATGGAAGAGACCTTAGCCAAAAACATTCAGTACTTC
v_call: TRBV2; clone_size: NA; d_call: NA; j_call: TRBJ2-3; cdr3_aa: CASVKDSGRVGDTQYF; cdr3_nt: TGTGCCAGCGTTAAGGATTCCGGCAGGGTGGGGGATACGCAGTATTTT
v_call: TRBV6-1; clone_size: few; d_call: NA; j_call: TRBJ1-2; cdr3_aa: CASSEPDHGYTF; cdr3_nt: TGTGCCAGCAGTGAACCCGACCATGGCTACACCTTC
v_call: TRBV28; clone_size: many; d_call: NA; j_call: TRBJ2-1; cdr3_aa: CASSLEVTGRVF; cdr3_nt: TGTGCCAGCAGTCTCGAGGTGACGGGCCGTGTCTTC
v_call: TRBV7-9; clone_size: NA; d_call: NA; j_call: TRBJ2-5; cdr3_aa: CASSLGYTDQETQYF; cdr3_nt: TGTGCCAGCAGCCTAGGCTATACGGACCAAGAGACCCAGTACTTC
v_call: TRBV2; clone_size: many; d_call: TRBD1; j_call: TRBJ1-2; cdr3_aa: CASRNSGTGGARPF; cdr3_nt: TGTGCCAGCAGGAACTCCGGGACAGGGGGCGCGAGACCCTTC
v_call: TRBV20-1; clone_size: few; d_call: TRBD1; j_call: TRBJ1-2; cdr3_aa: CSATGTGSGGYTF; cdr3_nt: TGCAGTGCTACCGGGACAGGCTCGGGTGGCTACACCTTC
v_call: TRBV6-5; clone_size: few; d_call: NA; j_call: TRBJ1-5; cdr3_aa: CASSYSILSNQPQHF; cdr3_nt: TGTGCCAGCAGTTACTCGATACTTAGCAATCAGCCCCAGCATTTT
v_call: TRBV11-2; clone_size: few; d_call: NA; j_call: TRBJ1-6; cdr3_aa: CASSLTSSSPLHF; cdr3_nt: TGTGCCAGCAGCTTAACTTCTAGTTCACCCCTCCACTTT
v_call: TRBV5-4; clone_size: many; d_call: NA; j_call: TRBJ2-7; cdr3_aa: CASTSGGSSYEQYF; cdr3_nt: TGTGCCAGCACCAGTGGTGGGAGCTCCTACGAGCAGTACTTC
v_call: TRBV6-4; clone_size: many; d_call: NA; j_call: TRBJ1-6; cdr3_aa: CANSGIGQKPYNSPLHF; cdr3_nt: TGTGCCAACTCGGGAATAGGGCAGAAACCCTATAATTCACCCCTCCACTTT
v_call: TRBV28; clone_size: few; d_call: TRBD1; j_call: TRBJ1-2; cdr3_aa: CASRRQGRGYTF; cdr3_nt: TGTGCCAGCAGACGACAGGGTCGTGGCTACACCTTC
v_call: TRBV7-9; clone_size: NA; d_call: NA; j_call: TRBJ1-5; cdr3_aa: CASSFPNQPQHF; cdr3_nt: TGTGCCAGCAGCTTCCCGAATCAGCCCCAGCATTTT
v_call: TRBV3-1; clone_size: few; d_call: NA; j_call: TRBJ2-7; cdr3_aa: CASSPGTAYEQYF; cdr3_nt: TGTGCCAGCAGCCCCGGGACGGCCTACGAGCAGTACTTC
v_call: TRBV20-1; clone_size: many; d_call: NA; j_call: TRBJ1-6; cdr3_aa: CSASFSSSGAPLHF; cdr3_nt: TGCAGTGCTAGCTTTTCATCCTCCGGCGCACCCCTCCACTTT
v_call: TRBV12-3/TRBV12-4; clone_size: many; d_call: TRBD1; j_call: TRBJ1-6; cdr3_aa: CASSSPRTGWRSPLHF; cdr3_nt: TGTGCCAGCAGTTCTCCTAGGACAGGGTGGCGTTCACCCCTCCACTTT
v_call: TRBV6-6; clone_size: NA; d_call: TRBD1; j_call: TRBJ1-1; cdr3_aa: CASSTRGRTEAFF; cdr3_nt: TGTGCCAGCAGTACGAGGGGGCGGACTGAAGCTTTCTTT
v_call: TRBV27; clone_size: NA; d_call: NA; j_call: TRBJ2-3; cdr3_aa: CASSKPSGVPTDTQYF; cdr3_nt: TGTGCCAGCAGCAAACCCTCAGGGGTGCCCACAGATACGCAGTATTTT
v_call: TRBV10-3; clone_size: few; d_call: TRBD2; j_call: TRBJ2-5; cdr3_aa: CAISSGGGPETQYF; cdr3_nt: TGTGCCATCAGTAGCGGGGGGGGACCAGAGACCCAGTACTTC
v_call: TRBV5-4; clone_size: NA; d_call: NA; j_call: TRBJ2-5; cdr3_aa: CASATEGGEETQYF; cdr3_nt: TGTGCCAGCGCCACGGAGGGGGGAGAAGAGACCCAGTACTTC
v_call: TRBV7-2; clone_size: many; d_call: TRBD1; j_call: TRBJ2-3; cdr3_aa: CASSPDRGHTDTQYF; cdr3_nt: TGTGCCAGCAGCCCCGACAGGGGGCACACAGATACGCAGTATTTT
v_call: TRBV14; clone_size: few; d_call: TRBD1; j_call: TRBJ1-2; cdr3_aa: CASSQDYWTGLRYGYTF; cdr3_nt: TGTGCCAGCAGCCAAGATTACTGGACAGGGCTTAGGTATGGCTACACCTTC
v_call: TRBV5-6; clone_size: NA; d_call: NA; j_call: TRBJ1-6; cdr3_aa: CASIGQGSASPLHF; cdr3_nt: TGTGCCAGCATTGGGCAGGGTTCAGCTTCACCCCTCCACTTT
v_call: TRBV6-4; clone_size: NA; d_call: NA; j_call: TRBJ1-6; cdr3_aa: CASSRVGAPEFSPLHF; cdr3_nt: TGTGCCAGCAGCCGGGTAGGGGCCCCGGAGTTCTCACCCCTCCACTTT
v_call: TRBV6-1; clone_size: few; d_call: NA; j_call: TRBJ1-1; cdr3_aa: CAGRRALNTEAFF; cdr3_nt: TGTGCCGGAAGGCGGGCTTTGAACACTGAAGCTTTCTTT
v_call: TRBV20-1; clone_size: many; d_call: NA; j_call: TRBJ1-3; cdr3_aa: CSALDGRGNTIYF; cdr3_nt: TGCAGTGCCCTAGATGGTCGTGGAAACACCATATATTTT
v_call: TRBV6-1; clone_size: many; d_call: NA; j_call: TRBJ1-3; cdr3_aa: CASSAYSQGSGNTIYF; cdr3_nt: TGTGCCAGCAGTGCGTACTCACAGGGCTCTGGAAACACCATATATTTT
v_call: TRBV20-1; clone_size: NA; d_call: TRBD2; j_call: TRBJ2-1; cdr3_aa: CSARAGLAGRNEQFF; cdr3_nt: TGCAGTGCTAGAGCTGGACTAGCGGGCCGCAATGAGCAGTTCTTC
v_call: TRBV7-2; clone_size: NA; d_call: TRBD1; j_call: TRBJ2-2; cdr3_aa: CASSLRQGFNTGELFF; cdr3_nt: TGTGCCAGCAGCTTACGACAGGGCTTCAACACCGGGGAGCTGTTTTTT